This T cell receptor (beta chain) stems from a study of blood T cell repertoires in COVID-19. Overall study context: Spain, Italy and the United States supplied samples that represented acute and convalescent COVID-19. Sample material is recorded as cDNA or gDNA derived from T cells, B-cell-depleted T cells, or PBMCs.

The CDR3 is 16 residues long. Trimming removed 5 bases at V and 6 bases at J, with 17 bases between. Germline lookup yields CDR1 SGHAT and CDR2 FQNNGV. As processed by the authors: By means of reference gene primer amplification, nucleated cell counts were estimated. The method was immunoSEQ multiplex PCR; TCRdb's version includes in-frame clones alone and lacks a portion of them. The V and J calls and clone size were taken over from that table, and D and trimming were inferred from the DNA. Of more than 95,000 clones detected, 88% appear once; the ten largest clones hold 1.5%. This TCR was sampled from a human donor in a cohort sampled during active COVID-19. Sequencing used peripheral blood. The gene calls are TRBV11-2 and TRBJ1-6; D remains unclear. DNA of the CDR3: TGTGCCAGCAGCCAAAGGCGGATACAAGCTAATTCACCCCTCCACTTT. Translating it yields CASSQRRIQANSPLHF. The full variable domain, completed using reference TRBV11-2 and TRBJ1-6, is EAGVAQSPRYKIIEKRQSVAFWCNPISGHATLYWYQQILGQGPKLLIQFQNNGVVDDSQLPKDRFSAERLKGVDSTLKIQPAKLEDSAVYLCASSQRRIQANSPLHFGNGTRLTVT.